This T cell receptor (beta chain) was captured in a study of T cell responses to AZD1222 COVID-19 vaccine. The wider study: Whether given at about 4 or about 12 weeks, second doses were pooled. Study results and limitations: Baseline seropositivity characterized only six or seven AZD1222 recipients. The peak T cell response came first, and repertoires were sampled only after it. Clonal diversity was possibly underestimated, and white British individuals and females predominated among donors.

The data were produced by immunoSEQ multiplex PCR, yet TCRdb's version contains in-frame clones alone and is incomplete. Altogether some 150,000 clones are present, around 88% being singletons, with the ten largest covering about 3%. A word on this clone: Its target is not known.

This CDR3 comprises 16 residues. Per germline, CDR1 SGHTA and CDR2 FQGNSA. Trimming cost V 2 bases and J 4 bases, with 14 bases left between them. Specimen: peripheral blood, collected on day 0 of AZD1222 vaccination. The chain uses TRBV7-2 and TRBJ2-2; D possibly corresponds to TRBD1 (6 bases). The receptor was derived from an adult in good health. CDR3 sequence reads: CASSLTPGHLTGELFF. CDR3 in DNA: TGTGCCAGCAGCTTAACCCCGGGACACCTCACCGGGGAGCTGTTTTTT.